This passage covers 9 T cell receptor beta chains from one sample sequenced in a study of a mutant IDH1 vaccine in newly diagnosed glioma. Time point specified: week 35, safety follow-up. Mutant IDH1 20-mer peptide, at 300 ug, made up each vaccine dose, with topical imiquimod. Using immunoSEQ multiplex PCR, the repertoire was profiled, and TCRdb retains in-frame clones only, with some absent. The profile covers 42,000 or so clones, with roughly 83% appearing a single time and roughly 5% taken by the ten largest. Which antigens these TCRs recognize remains unknown. Sequences were derived from PBMCs, sampled from a glioma patient whose treatment included an IDH1 peptide vaccine. The receptor set was obtained from a woman aged 45-65 years with glioma.

The gene calls are TRBV5-1 and TRBJ1-1, with TRBD1 matching over 7 bases. The germline gives CDR1 SGHRS, CDR2 YFSETQ. This CDR3 spans 16 amino acids. V shed 0 bases, J shed 0 bases, and the junction held 5 bases outside the gene matches. CDR3 sequence reads: CASSLGTGNMNTEAFF. The DNA for the CDR3 is TGCGCCAGCAGCTTGGGGACAGGCAACATGAACACTGAAGCTTTCTTT.

J is TRBJ2-5 and V is TRBV5-1; maybe TRBD1 (6 bases). This CDR3 region has 14 residues. In germline, CDR1 is SGHRS, CDR2 YFSETQ. The V gene lost 5 bases and the J gene lost 2 bases, with 13 bases spanning the gap. DNA of the CDR3: TGCGCCAGCAGAGGGGGACAACCTCAAGAGACCCAGTACTTC. This sequence encodes CASRGGQPQETQYF.

This rearrangement joins TRBV19 to TRBJ2-2; 13 nucleotides line up with TRBD2. V was clipped by 7 bases and J by 2 bases; unmatched bases: 7. Germline V CDR1 and CDR2: LNHDA, SQIVND (reference sequence). The CDR3 is made up of 17 amino acids. CDR3 amino acids: CASTQRTSGGNTGELFF. The CDR3 bases are TGTGCCAGTACCCAAAGGACTAGCGGGGGTAACACCGGGGAGCTGTTTTTT.

The chain combines TRBV6-1 with TRBJ1-5; a weak D match, TRBD1 (6 bases). The germline V gene has CDR1 MNHNS and CDR2 SASEGT. The V gene lost 1 base and the J gene lost 5 bases, with 15 bases spanning the gap. The CDR3 is 16 residues long. This CDR3 reads CASSEDEGGGYQPQHF. CDR3 sequence (DNA): TGTGCCAGCAGTGAAGACGAGGGGGGGGGATATCAGCCCCAGCATTTT.

This chain uses TRBV7-9 with TRBJ2-7; 8 bases agree with TRBD2. The CDR3 loop spans 14 amino acids. Germline V CDR1 and CDR2: SEHNR, FQNEAQ (reference sequence). The J segment lost 6 bases and the V segment lost 1 base, leaving 5 bases of the junction unmatched. The CDR3 DNA reads TGTGCCAGCAGCTTAGAGCGGGGGAGTCGCGAGCAGTACTTC. This sequence encodes CASSLERGSREQYF. Based on the CDR3 plus reference TRBV7-9 and TRBJ2-7, the full variable domain is DTGVSQNPRHKITKRGQNVTFRCDPISEHNRLYWYRQTLGQGPEFLTYFQNEAQLEKSRLLSDRFSAERPKGSFSTLEIQRTEQGDSAMYLCASSLERGSREQYFGPGTRLTVT.

This rearrangement joins TRBV7-8 to TRBJ1-4, with unresolved D. Between the trimmed V and J ends, which lost 1 base and 0 bases, there was a span of 15 bases. The CDR3 runs to 18 residues. CDR1 SGHVS and CDR2 FQNEAQ come from the germline V gene. CDR3 residues: CASSLVFRDRATNEKLFF. For the CDR3, the DNA is TGTGCCAGCAGCTTAGTTTTCCGAGACCGTGCAACTAATGAAAAACTGTTTTTT. Supplemented by reference TRBV7-8 and TRBJ1-4, the full variable domain reads GAGVSQSPRYKVAKRGQDVALRCDPISGHVSLFWYQQALGQGPEFLTYFQNEAQLDKSGLPSDRFFAERPEGSVSTLKIQRTQQEDSAVYLCASSLVFRDRATNEKLFFGSGTQLSVL.

The V and J genes are TRBV10-3 and TRBJ1-1; weak D call: TRBD1 (5 bases). CDR1 ENHRY and CDR2 SYGVKD come from the germline V gene. The V gene lost 6 bases and the J gene lost 5 bases, with 16 bases spanning the gap. This CDR3 contains 14 residues. In DNA form, the CDR3 reads TGTGCCATCAGCGACCCGGGGGTTGGGACTGAAGCTTTCTTT. Translating gives CAISDPGVGTEAFF.

The rearrangement joins TRBV7-8 to TRBJ2-4; no clear D gene. The V gene's germline CDR1 is SGHVS and CDR2 FQNEAQ. The V end was cut by 3 bases, the J end by 1 base, with 7 bases between. CDR3 size: 14 residues. The DNA of the CDR3 is TGTGCCAGCAGCTTCAACAGCGCCAAAAACATTCAGTACTTC. This gives the protein CASSFNSAKNIQYF.

This clone has only a few counts. The chain has TRBV2 and TRBJ1-3; D is unclear. The V end was cut by 4 bases, the J end by 8 bases, with 6 bases between. The CDR3 extends over 11 amino acids. Germline CDR1 SNHLY, CDR2 FYNNEI. CDR3 nucleotides: TGTGCCAGCAGTGGGGTGGACACCATATATTTT. It translates to CASSGVDTIYF.